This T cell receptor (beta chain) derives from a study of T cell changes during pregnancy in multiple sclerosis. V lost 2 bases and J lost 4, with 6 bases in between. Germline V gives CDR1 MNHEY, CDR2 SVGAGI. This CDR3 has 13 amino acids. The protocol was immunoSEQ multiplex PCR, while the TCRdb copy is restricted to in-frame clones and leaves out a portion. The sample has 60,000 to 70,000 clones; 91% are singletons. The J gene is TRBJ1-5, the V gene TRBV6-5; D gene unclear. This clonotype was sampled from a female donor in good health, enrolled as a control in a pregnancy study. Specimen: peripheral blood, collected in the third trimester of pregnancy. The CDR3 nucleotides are TGTGCCAGCAGTTACCAGATTAATCAGCCCCAGCATTTT. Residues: CASSYQINQPQHF.